This T cell receptor (beta chain) was sequenced in a study of blood T cell repertoires in COVID-19. Study context: The origin of the acute and convalescent COVID-19 samples was the United States, Italy and Spain. The cDNA or gDNA used as material had been derived from T cells, B-cell-depleted T cells, or PBMCs.

Authors' methods: Estimation of nucleated cell counts was performed using reference gene primer amplification. TCRdb's table, derived via immunoSEQ multiplex PCR, lists solely in-frame clones and lacks some. V, J and clone size derive from that table, while D and trimming were established from the DNA sequence. Of approximately 100,000 clones in the sample, approximately 83% were seen once. Donors of Cohort 3 who recovered were those that had two negative PCRs, clearance, or symptom resolution. The germline V gene has CDR1 MGHDK and CDR2 SYGVNS. Deletions cut 6 bases from V and 4 bases from J, with 9 bases between. The CDR3 is 12 residues long.

Sequencing was performed on PBMCs or T cells enriched from blood (not recorded which). The TCR was taken from a woman between 50 and 59 years old who had recovered from COVID-19. The chain links TRBV25-1 to TRBJ1-1; weak D call: TRBD1 (5 bases). The CDR3: CASRVGGTEAFF. The CDR3 nucleotides read TGTGCCAGCAGGGTGGGGGGCACTGAAGCTTTCTTT. Looking up the rest from reference TRBV25-1 and TRBJ1-1 gives the full variable domain: EADIYQTPRYLVIGTGKKITLECSQTMGHDKMYWYQQDPGMELHLIHYSYGVNSTEKGDLSSESTVSRIRTEHFPLTLESARPSHTSQYLCASRVGGTEAFFGQGTRLTVV.